Below, 32 T cell receptor beta chains from the same sample are listed, as sequenced in a study of T cell responses to AZD1222 COVID-19 vaccine. Clones were sequenced by immunoSEQ multiplex PCR, and TCRdb holds only the in-frame ones, with some missing. The data contain some 180,000 clones, 80% to 95% of them singletons. This material consisted of peripheral blood, taken 28 days after the second AZD1222 dose. The receptors derive from an adult who received the AZD1222 COVID-19 vaccine.

In DNA form, the CDR3 reads TGTGCCAGCAGCTTGTGGCTAGCGGTCTACAATGAGCAGTTCTTC. This translates into CASSLWLAVYNEQFF. The rearrangement joins TRBV5-4 to TRBJ2-1; 7 bases align to TRBD2. Germline CDR1 is SGHNT and CDR2 is YYREEE (reference sequence). V lost 1 base, J lost 3 bases, and 4 bases stayed unmatched. The CDR3 length is 15 residues.

V and J are TRBV27 and TRBJ2-3; 10 nucleotides match TRBD2. This CDR3 spans 16 amino acids. CDR1 is MNHEY and CDR2 is SMNVEV in the germline V gene (reference sequence). Trimming cost V 2 bases and J 2 bases; bases outside gene matches: 4. The CDR3 loop is CASSLSLAGVTDTQYF. As DNA, the CDR3 is TGTGCCAGCAGTTTAAGTCTAGCGGGGGTCACAGATACGCAGTATTTT.

The chain uses TRBV6-2 or TRBV6-3 and TRBJ2-3; the D gene is possibly TRBD2 (5 bases). CDR3 length: 13 residues. V shed 5 bases and J shed 13 bases, with 19 bases lying between them. The germline V gene encodes CDR1 MNHEY and CDR2 SVGEGT. DNA for the CDR3: TGTGCCAGCAGTGGTAGCGCGTCCCCTACCGAGTATTTT. Protein: CASSGSASPTEYF.

The CDR3 DNA sequence: TGTGCCAGCAGCTTAGGGAGGACCAATTTCTATGGCTACACCTTC. This translates into CASSLGRTNFYGYTF. V usage is TRBV7-8 and J usage is TRBJ1-2; no clear D. The CDR3 runs to 15 residues. The V and J ends lost 1 base and 4 bases respectively, with 13 bases between them. Germline CDR1 reads SGHVS; CDR2 reads FQNEAQ.

The rearrangement joins TRBV3-1 (or the pseudogene TRBV3-2) to TRBJ2-1; D is ambiguous. This CDR3 comprises 17 residues. Trimming shortened V by 0 bases and J by 3 bases, and 15 bases separated the two germline ends. CDR1 LGHDT and CDR2 YNNKEL come from the germline V gene (reference sequence). CDR3 in DNA: TGTGCCAGCAGCCAAGACGAGGTCGCCCTCCTCTACAATGAGCAGTTCTTC. Translation gives CASSQDEVALLYNEQFF.

CDR3 region: CASSSGPREVGEQYF. CDR3 DNA: TGTGCCAGCAGCTCAGGCCCACGGGAGGTGGGCGAGCAGTACTTC. The rearrangement links TRBV9 to TRBJ2-7, with TRBD2 matching over 7 bases. The CDR3 runs to 15 residues. V lost 4 bases, J lost 6 bases, and 13 bases stayed unmatched. The germline V gene encodes CDR1 SGDLS and CDR2 YYNGEE. Looking up the rest from reference TRBV9 and TRBJ2-7 gives the full variable domain: DSGVTQTPKHLITATGQRVTLRCSPRSGDLSVYWYQQSLDQGLQFLIQYYNGEERAKGNILERFSAQQFPDLHSELNLSSLELGDSALYFCASSSGPREVGEQYFGPGTRLTVT.

The chain recombines TRBV6-1 with TRBJ2-7; 8 positions agree with TRBD1. The CDR3 is 14 amino acids. V lost 0 bases and J lost 4; bases outside the gene matches: 2. Germline loops: CDR1 MNHNS, CDR2 SASEGT. For the CDR3, the DNA is TGTGCCAGCAGTGAAGCGGGACAGGTATACGAGCAGTACTTC. Residues: CASSEAGQVYEQYF.

The rearrangement links TRBV10-2 to TRBJ1-2, with D possibly being TRBD1 (5 bases). V was trimmed by 4 bases and J by 14 bases, leaving 11 bases between them. Germline loops: CDR1 WSHSY, CDR2 SAAADI. The CDR3 covers 10 residues. The CDR3 is CASSGEGWTF. CDR3 nucleotides: TGCGCCAGCAGTGGAGAGGGGTGGACCTTC.

The CDR3 loop reads CASTAGTSNQPQHF. Here the CDR3 DNA reads TGTGCCAGCACCGCAGGGACTAGCAATCAGCCCCAGCATTTT. The rearrangement joins TRBV6-5 to TRBJ1-5, with a tentative D call TRBD1 (5 bases). Germline-derived CDR1 and CDR2 are MNHEY and SVGAGI. The V end lost 7 bases, the J end lost 0 bases, and 10 bases lay between the germline ends. The CDR3 is 14 amino acids.

The DNA for the CDR3 is TGTGCCAGCAGTCTAGGCGGCTACGAGCAGTACTTC. Protein sequence: CASSLGGYEQYF. This chain joins TRBV28 and TRBJ2-7; D not certain. The CDR3 extends over 12 amino acids. With 5 bases removed from V and 3 bases from J, the gap between germline ends came to 8 bases. Germline CDR1 reads MDHEN; CDR2 reads SYDVKM. The full variable domain, rest sourced from reference TRBV28 and TRBJ2-7, is DVKVTQSSRYLVKRTGEKVFLECVQDMDHENMFWYRQDPGLGLRLIYFSYDVKMKEKGDIPEGYSVSREKKERFSLILESASTNQTSMYLCASSLGGYEQYFGPGTRLTVT.

V is TRBV3-1 (or the pseudogene TRBV3-2) and J is TRBJ2-3; 11 bases are shared with TRBD2. V was clipped by 0 bases and J by 6 bases; unmatched bases: 11. The germline V gene encodes CDR1 LGHDT and CDR2 YNNKEL (reference sequence). This CDR3 has 18 residues. The CDR3 loop reads CASSQDLDSGGAMDTQYF. DNA for the CDR3: TGTGCCAGCAGCCAAGATCTGGATAGCGGGGGGGCCATGGATACGCAGTATTTT.

V is TRBV6-5 and J is TRBJ1-1; weak D call: TRBD1 (6 bases). Germline CDR1 reads MNHEY; CDR2 reads SVGAGI. V lost 6 bases to trimming and J lost 2 bases, with 10 bases between them. The CDR3 is 13 amino acids. The CDR3 DNA follows: TGTGCCAGCAGGAAACAGGGAAACACTGAAGCTTTCTTT. Translation gives CASRKQGNTEAFF.

The chain couples TRBV9 to TRBJ1-4; D is ambiguous. CDR3 length: 14 amino acids. Germline V gene data show CDR1 as SGDLS and CDR2 as YYNGEE. V lost 0 bases, J lost 7 bases, and 10 bases lay in between. CDR3 nucleotide sequence: TGTGCCAGCAGCGTAGGCCGAAGGGTTGAAAAACTGTTTTTT. This sequence encodes CASSVGRRVEKLFF.

J is TRBJ2-5 and V is TRBV19, with a tentative D call TRBD2 (6 bases). V lost 1 base and J 5 bases, leaving 14 bases between the germline ends. The CDR3 is made up of 15 amino acids. Germline-derived CDR1 and CDR2 are LNHDA and SQIVND (reference sequence). The CDR3 reads CASSIGTGDWETQYF. In nucleotides, the CDR3 is TGTGCCAGTAGTATAGGAACCGGGGACTGGGAGACCCAGTACTTC.

This clone was recorded once. The chain combines TRBV9 with TRBJ1-3; D gene ambiguous. Between the trimmed V and J ends, which lost 4 bases and 0 bases, there was a span of 14 bases. The V gene's germline CDR1 is SGDLS and CDR2 YYNGEE. This CDR3 region has 16 residues. The CDR3 coding sequence is TGTGCCAGCAGCACAAGGTCCGCCGGCTCTGGAAACACCATATATTTT. The encoded protein is CASSTRSAGSGNTIYF.

This rearrangement joins TRBV7-9 to TRBJ2-2; 7 bases map to TRBD1. The CDR3 is 14 amino acids. Germline V lookup: CDR1 SEHNR, CDR2 FQNEAQ (reference sequence). Trimming removed 5 bases from V and 7 bases from J; junction bases left unmatched: 7. The CDR3 DNA reads as TGTGCCAGCAGCCTGGGACAGCCGGACGGGGAGCTGTTTTTT. Translated: CASSLGQPDGELFF.

This chain uses TRBV7-2 with TRBJ1-5; 8 positions agree with TRBD1. The CDR3 extends over 15 amino acids. Germline V CDR1 and CDR2: SGHTA, FQGNSA. Germline trimming cut 5 bases from V and 1 base from J; bases unmatched to any gene: 4. The CDR3 coding sequence is TGTGCCAGCAGCCCCTGGACAGGGAGCAATCAGCCCCAGCATTTT. Residues: CASSPWTGSNQPQHF.

The chain employs TRBV6-2 or TRBV6-3 and TRBJ2-5, with 12 positions matching TRBD2. CDR1 is MNHEY and CDR2 is SVGEGT in the germline V gene. Germline trimming cut 4 bases from V and 5 bases from J; bases unmatched to any gene: 8. This CDR3 comprises 16 residues. Here the CDR3 reads CASSFRTSGAGETQYF. In DNA, the CDR3 is TGTGCCAGCAGTTTCCGGACTAGCGGGGCCGGTGAGACCCAGTACTTC.

This chain links TRBV5-1 with TRBJ1-4; 7 bases map to TRBD1. The CDR3 has 17 amino acids. With V trimmed by 5 bases and J by 0 bases, 10 bases remained unmatched. Germline V gene lookup returns CDR1 SGHRS and CDR2 YFSETQ. In nucleotides, the CDR3 is TGCGCCAGCAGACGCGGGACAGCCCCGCCAACTAATGAAAAACTGTTTTTT. Amino acids: CASRRGTAPPTNEKLFF.

V usage is TRBV5-6 and J usage is TRBJ2-7, with TRBD2 identical over 9 bases. The CDR3 runs 15 residues. Germline V gene data show CDR1 as SGHDT and CDR2 as YYEEEE. V was pared by 5 bases and J by 0 bases, with 6 bases of the junction left unmatched. DNA for the CDR3: TGTGCCAGCAGATCTCAAGCGGGGGGCTCCTACGAGCAGTACTTC. As protein: CASRSQAGGSYEQYF.

CDR3 protein: CASSLAQLNSPLHF. CDR3 nucleotides: TGTGCCAGCAGCTTGGCACAGCTAAATTCACCCCTCCACTTT. The genes are TRBV5-5 and TRBJ1-6; D is unresolved. Looked up from germline, CDR1 is SGHKS and CDR2 is YYEKEE (reference sequence). The CDR3 is 14 residues long. Trimming left V 0 bases short and J 7 bases short, with 8 bases between.

In nucleotides, the CDR3 is TGTGCCAGCAGTTACTCCCCAGGTTCCAGCAATCAGCCCCAGCATTTT. Its translation is CASSYSPGSSNQPQHF. V gene TRBV6-2 or TRBV6-3 combines with J gene TRBJ1-5; D gene unclear. The germline CDR1 and CDR2 sequences are MNHEY and SVGEGT. V dropped 0 bases and J dropped 1 base, with 10 bases sitting between them. The CDR3 covers 16 residues.

The rearrangement uses TRBV7-9 and TRBJ2-3, with D hard to call. V lost 5 bases and J 3 bases, leaving 6 bases between the germline ends. The CDR3 has 12 residues. Germline V gene sequence: CDR1 SEHNR, CDR2 FQNEAQ (reference sequence). CDR3 DNA: TGTGCCAGCAGCGTGAGTACAGATACGCAGTATTTT. Protein: CASSVSTDTQYF.

The chain carries TRBV15 and TRBJ2-6, with D possibly TRBD2 on 6 matching bases. Trimming cost V 11 bases and J 0 bases, with 11 bases left between them. The CDR3 spans 14 residues. Looked up from germline, CDR1 is LNHNV and CDR2 is YYDKDF (reference sequence). The CDR3 nucleotides are TGTGCCTCCCGGGACTCCTCTGGGGCCAACGTCCTGACTTTC. It yields the protein CASRDSSGANVLTF.

The V and J genes are TRBV7-2 and TRBJ2-7; the D gene is possibly TRBD2 (5 bases). This CDR3 spans 14 amino acids. Per the germline V gene, CDR1 is SGHTA and CDR2 is FQGNSA. Trimming left V 5 bases short and J 2 bases short, with 13 bases between. The CDR3 nucleotides are TGTGCCAGCAGCAAGGACTCGGCAACCTACGAGCAGTACTTC. It yields the protein CASSKDSATYEQYF. Based on the CDR3 plus reference TRBV7-2 and TRBJ2-7, the full variable domain is GAGVSQSPSNKVTEKGKDVELRCDPISGHTALYWYRQSLGQGLEFLIYFQGNSAPDKSGLPSDRFSAERTGGSVSTLTIQRTQQEDSAVYLCASSKDSATYEQYFGPGTRLTVT.

The CDR3 coding sequence is TGTGCCAGCAGACTCACAGGGGGTCCTGCCAATGAGCAGTTCTTC. Protein: CASRLTGGPANEQFF. This sequence joins TRBV5-6 and TRBJ2-1, with 8 positions matching TRBD1. This CDR3 contains 15 residues. Germline lookup yields CDR1 SGHDT and CDR2 YYEEEE. The junction had 10 bases not matched to a gene; V was cut back by 5 bases and J by 6 bases.

About this clone: Distinct nucleotide sequences in the sample also encode this CDR3. The chain links TRBV9 to TRBJ1-5; D unclear. Trimming took off 0 bases at V and 5 bases at J, with 6 bases between the two ends. CDR3 length: 13 amino acids. Germline values: CDR1 SGDLS, CDR2 YYNGEE. In DNA, the CDR3 is TGTGCCAGCAGCGTAGATTGGGATCAGCCCCAGCATTTT. Its translation is CASSVDWDQPQHF.

This clone was counted a single time. The gene calls are TRBV12-3 or TRBV12-4 and TRBJ1-6; TRBD1 matches 7 bases. The CDR3 contains 13 residues. After removal of 6 bases from V and 6 bases from J, the junction contained 2 bases not matched to a gene. The CDR3 here is CASRTGINSPLHF. The CDR3 nucleotides read TGTGCCAGCAGGACAGGGATTAATTCACCCCTCCACTTT.

In its sample, this clone was seen once. In the same sample, other DNA sequences code for this CDR3. The rearrangement joins TRBV27 to TRBJ2-6; no definite D call. Germline V gene sequence: CDR1 MNHEY, CDR2 SMNVEV (reference sequence). V was pared by 2 bases and J by 3 bases, with 2 bases between. The CDR3 has 13 residues. The CDR3 nucleotides read TGTGCCAGCAGTTTAAGTGGGGCCAACGTCCTGACTTTC. This sequence encodes CASSLSGANVLTF.

The rearrangement joins TRBV9 to TRBJ2-5, with TRBD2 matching over 12 bases. Trimming took 4 bases from V and 5 from J; bases not matched to a gene: 9. Germline loops: CDR1 SGDLS, CDR2 YYNGEE. The CDR3 loop spans 16 amino acids. CDR3 sequence reads: CASSLGLAGTRETQYF. In DNA form, the CDR3 reads TGTGCCAGCAGCCTCGGACTAGCGGGGACCCGGGAGACCCAGTACTTC.

The genes are TRBV4-2 and TRBJ2-3, with D tentatively TRBD1 or TRBD2 (6 bases each). This CDR3 has 17 amino acids. V lost 0 bases, J lost 2 bases, and 15 bases lay in between. CDR1 is LGHNA and CDR2 is YNFKEQ in the germline V gene. CDR3 nucleotide sequence: TGTGCCAGCAGCCAAGATGGGGGCGGGACAATCACAGATACGCAGTATTTT. Translated, it gives CASSQDGGGTITDTQYF.

The chain couples TRBV5-4 to TRBJ2-4; possible D gene TRBD2, 6 bases. Between the trimmed V and J ends, which lost 0 bases and 8 bases, there was a span of 15 bases. The CDR3 consists of 15 residues. Germline CDR1 SGHNT, CDR2 YYREEE (reference sequence). The CDR3 nucleotides read TGTGCCAGCAGCTTGGCTTCCTCGGGAGTGTACATTCAGTACTTC. Its protein product is CASSLASSGVYIQYF.